This is a list of T cell receptor beta chains from one sample in a study of T cell responses to AZD1222 COVID-19 vaccine. This table comes from immunoSEQ multiplex PCR, and its TCRdb copy is limited to in-frame clones, with some not included. The sample carries 100,000 to 150,000 clones, around 90% recorded once. The sample in question was peripheral blood, obtained 28 days after the second AZD1222 dose. These receptor sequences come from an adult who received the AZD1222 COVID-19 vaccine. The conserved cysteine and the conserved F or W are not part of the CDR3 here.

TRBV5-6,TRBJ2-1,ASSTTRGSSYNEQF
TRBV28,TRBJ2-5,ASRTGGETQY
TRBV7-3,TRBJ2-1,ASSSQGAGVNEQF
TRBV7-2,TRBJ2-5,ASSLAPRQGPKETQY
TRBV7-2,TRBJ2-2,ASSGQPNTGELF
TRBV29-1,TRBJ1-5,SVSGLGDSNQPQH
TRBV7-2,TRBJ1-6,ASSLVPVNNSPLH
TRBV6-4,TRBJ2-2,ASSETSTGELF
TRBV6-5,TRBJ1-1,ASPRSVGTEAF
TRBV5-1,TRBJ1-4,ASSQQNSNEKLF
TRBV7-2,TRBJ2-5,ASSLGEGLAGGLMETQY
TRBV23-1,TRBJ1-5,ASSLYDGGNNQPQH
TRBV19,TRBJ1-1,ASSIGTGLGEAF